The sequence of this T cell receptor (beta chain) was determined in a study of blood T cell repertoires in COVID-19. Trimming removed 6 bases from V and 0 bases from J, with 10 bases in between. CDR1 and CDR2 from the germline V gene are LNHDA and SQIVND (reference sequence). The CDR3 has 14 amino acids. This clone was found once. Original analysis: Reference gene primers were amplified, and this amplification served to estimate nucleated cell counts. Method: immunoSEQ multiplex PCR; TCRdb's copy keeps in-frame clones and lacks some. D and trimming come from the DNA, and the V and J calls and clone size come from that table. Among hundreds of thousands of clones listed, approximately 90% were seen once. Participant-given clinical history determined each cohort assignment.

This chain links TRBV19 with TRBJ2-3, with D uncertain. Sequencing was carried out using PBMCs or T cells enriched from blood (not recorded which). The TCR originated in a woman in her thirties or forties with acute COVID-19. The CDR3 is CASRTIGSTDTQYF. The CDR3 DNA reads TGTGCCAGTAGGACGATCGGGAGCACAGATACGCAGTATTTT.